This T cell receptor (beta chain) stems from a study of monozygotic twins with inflammatory bowel disease. Study-level points and caveats: Subtypes among T cells remained indistinguishable. Healthy twins shared more clonotypes with others than IBD patients, most markedly active ones.

Concerning this clonotype: The antigen is undetermined.

cDNA was made in eight separate reactions per sample. Through template switching, UMIs that included a 6-nucleotide sample barcode were added. TCRdb re-called the 5' RACE reads and gives one entry per CDR3 protein, without DNA. Its table lists 400,000 to 500,000 distinct CDR3 sequences. The V gene's germline CDR1 is SGHKS and CDR2 YYEKEE (reference sequence). This CDR3 is 14 amino acids long. The material sequenced was blood. The rearrangement links TRBV5-5 to TRBJ1-2. This sequence was found in a human donor with ulcerative colitis or Crohn's disease, or a healthy co-twin of an affected twin (not recorded which). CDR3 loop: CASAFQHGDYGYTF.